This paragraph reports one TCR beta chain. Its matching antigen is unknown. CDR3 size: 18 residues. Germline loops: CDR1 KGHSH, CDR2 LQKENI. Trimming removed 0 bases from V and 0 bases from J; junction bases left unmatched: 8. The data are from a study of cytomegalovirus exposure and HLA in healthy donors. Broader study findings: Several of the most significant clusters appeared linked to common viral pathogens, based on a later analysis. It was reported in a later analysis that an Asian-associated ancestry cluster showed fewer N-insertions than the approximately 690-donor mean. It was likely that a cluster of highly shared sequence variants was a sequencing artifact.

The PCR employed 60 Vbeta primers together with 13 Jbeta primers. Here immunoSEQ multiplex PCR was the method, and the copy in TCRdb shows in-frame clones only, minus some. This table holds roughly 200,000 clones, 78% found once. The sample was PBMCs. The chain uses TRBV18 and TRBJ2-7, with 10 bases identical to TRBD2. This clonotype originated in a female donor in good health and CMV-seronegative. This chain's CDR3 is CASSPPRGLAPSSYEQYF. For the CDR3, the DNA is TGTGCCAGCTCACCACCGCGGGGACTAGCGCCGAGCTCCTACGAGCAGTACTTC.